This T cell receptor beta chain was documented in a study of CD8 T cells in Susac syndrome. There are a few counts of this clonotype. A junction end diverges from the germline sequence, so it may reflect a read error. cDNA came from roughly 0.53 to 1 ug RNA primed by random hexamers. TCRdb called the immunoSEQ multiplex PCR reads again in MiXCR, with one record for every CDR3 protein. The table records around 62,000 distinct CDR3 sequences, roughly 92% of them present only once. Germline CDR1 reads SGHRS; CDR2 reads YFSETQ. The CDR3 runs 13 residues. This chain links TRBV5-1 with TRBJ2-7; D remains ambiguous. Sequenced: CD8+ T cells from PBMCs. This receptor was identified in a human donor in good health. The DNA for the CDR3 is TGTGCCAGCAGTTTGGGCGGTCCCTACGAGCAGTACTTC. Residues: CASSLGGPYEQYF.